The 27 T cell receptor beta chains below come from one sample, sequenced in a study of beta chain features in type 1 diabetes. Expressed TCRB transcripts were sequenced, since all the RNA that had been isolated was reverse transcribed. Measured with immunoSEQ multiplex PCR; TCRdb has only the in-frame clones, and not every one. Found here are 15,000 or so clones, roughly 44% of them singletons; the top ten hold 0.4% to 0.6%. Sequenced material: stem cell memory CD4+ T cells from blood. The receptor source for this set is a woman in her thirties or forties in good health.

The chain combines TRBV10-1 with TRBJ2-7; no clear D gene. Germline CDR1 is WNHNN and CDR2 is SYGVQD (reference sequence). Trimming left V 6 bases short and J 0 bases short, with 9 bases between. This CDR3 is built from 13 residues. The CDR3 loop is CASRIDNSYEQYF. CDR3 sequence (DNA): TGCGCCAGCAGGATTGACAACTCCTACGAGCAGTACTTC.

The rearrangement links TRBV19 to TRBJ1-5; D is ambiguous. Per germline, CDR1 LNHDA and CDR2 SQIVND (reference sequence). CDR3 length: 12 amino acids. Trimming shortened V by 1 base and J by 7 bases, and 5 bases separated the two germline ends. CDR3 sequence: CASSIARQPQHF. The CDR3 DNA is TGTGCCAGTAGTATAGCCAGGCAGCCCCAGCATTTT.

The chain links TRBV11-2 to TRBJ2-1; D is ambiguous. The length of the CDR3 is 15 residues. V dropped 1 base and J dropped 1 base, with 8 bases sitting between them. CDR1 is SGHAT, CDR2 FQNNGV, per germline. Written as DNA, the CDR3 is TGTGCCAGCAGCTTAGGGGTGACTTCCTACAATGAGCAGTTCTTC. This encodes CASSLGVTSYNEQFF.

In this sample, this clone is medium-sized. The chain combines TRBV10-3 with TRBJ1-2; D is ambiguous. The germline gives CDR1 ENHRY, CDR2 SYGVKD. The CDR3 length is 13 residues. Trimming took off 3 bases at V and 13 bases at J, with 18 bases between the two ends. DNA for the CDR3: TGTGCCATCAGTGAAAACGGCCAGCCCCGGGGCACCTTC. As protein: CAISENGQPRGTF.

The chain uses TRBV10-3 and TRBJ1-2; maybe TRBD1 (6 bases). The CDR3 loop spans 13 amino acids. Germline V gives CDR1 ENHRY, CDR2 SYGVKD. V lost 3 bases and J lost 7, with 12 bases in between. The CDR3 nucleotides are TGTGCCATCAGTGATTTTGGACAGCTTGGCTACACCTTC. Translation: CAISDFGQLGYTF.

The chain combines TRBV6-1 with TRBJ1-5; 10 positions agree with TRBD1. From germline, CDR1 is MNHNS and CDR2 SASEGT. The CDR3 extends over 16 amino acids. V was clipped by 4 bases and J by 3 bases; unmatched bases: 6. The DNA for the CDR3 is TGTGCCAGCAGTGCCGGGACAGGGGTTTCCAATCAGCCCCAGCATTTT. This encodes CASSAGTGVSNQPQHF.

A few counts support this clone. The chain combines TRBV18 with TRBJ2-7; the D gene is possibly TRBD1 (6 bases). The V gene lost 6 bases and the J gene lost 2 bases, with 14 bases spanning the gap. This CDR3 has 14 residues. The germline CDR1 and CDR2 sequences are KGHSH and LQKENI. In DNA, the CDR3 is TGTGCCAGCTCCCTCAGGGGTACCCCCTACGAGCAGTACTTC. This codes for CASSLRGTPYEQYF.

This clone was detected only a few times. The chain employs TRBV5-5 and TRBJ2-7; 10 bases agree with TRBD1. With V trimmed by 4 bases and J by 3 bases, 4 bases remained unmatched. This CDR3 has 14 amino acids. The germline V gene encodes CDR1 SGHKS and CDR2 YYEKEE (reference sequence). The CDR3 sequence is CASSTGDRGYEQYF. The CDR3 coding sequence is TGTGCCAGCAGCACCGGGGACAGGGGCTACGAGCAGTACTTC.

The chain is built from TRBV11-2 and TRBJ2-5; D not certain. Trimming cost V 1 base and J 6 bases, with 9 bases left between them. Germline CDR1 is SGHAT and CDR2 is FQNNGV. The CDR3 has 13 residues. The CDR3 loop reads CASSLAQVQTQYF. DNA for the CDR3: TGTGCCAGCAGCTTAGCTCAGGTGCAGACCCAGTACTTC.

V gene TRBV6-5 combines with J gene TRBJ2-5; TRBD1 matches 9 bases. Germline loops: CDR1 MNHEY, CDR2 SVGAGI. V lost 5 bases to trimming and J lost 5 bases; unmatched junction nucleotides: 9. The CDR3 has 15 residues. CDR3 protein: CASSPPDRGGETQYF. CDR3 in DNA: TGTGCCAGCAGTCCTCCCGACAGGGGGGGCGAGACCCAGTACTTC.

The CDR3: CASSLNSGGWSYEQYF. The CDR3 DNA sequence: TGTGCCAGCAGCCTGAACTCGGGGGGGTGGTCCTACGAGCAGTACTTC. V usage is TRBV11-2 and J usage is TRBJ2-7; 8 bases line up with TRBD2. This CDR3 region has 16 residues. Per germline, CDR1 SGHAT and CDR2 FQNNGV. J gave up 1 base and V 5 bases, and 10 bases lay outside the gene matches.

This clone was found a few times. The chain recombines TRBV6-1 with TRBJ1-2, with no clear D. The CDR3 sequence is 12 residues long. CDR1 is MNHNS, CDR2 SASEGT, per germline. V was trimmed by 7 bases and J by 7 bases, leaving 13 bases between them. The CDR3 loop is CASTDILGGYTF. The DNA for the CDR3 is TGTGCCAGCACTGATATCCTCGGTGGCTACACCTTC.

This clone was seen just once. The genes are TRBV6-1 and TRBJ2-5, with D unclear. Germline assignment: CDR1 MNHNS and CDR2 SASEGT. Trimming pared 5 bases from V and 5 bases from J, leaving 6 bases between. This CDR3 contains 11 residues. CDR3 in amino acids: CASSPLETQYF. Written as DNA, the CDR3 is TGTGCCAGCAGTCCCCTTGAGACCCAGTACTTC.

The rearrangement joins TRBV10-3 to TRBJ1-2, with D perhaps TRBD1 (6 bases). CDR1 ENHRY and CDR2 SYGVKD come from the germline V gene. The CDR3 runs to 16 residues. Between the trimmed V and J ends, which lost 4 bases and 0 bases, there was a span of 15 bases. For the CDR3, the DNA is TGTGCCATCAGTGCCTCGACAGGCTCTGCTAACTATGGCTACACCTTC. Amino acid sequence: CAISASTGSANYGYTF.

The rearrangement joins TRBV5-4 to TRBJ2-3, with D hard to call. The CDR3 extends over 14 amino acids. Germline-derived CDR1 and CDR2 are SGHNT and YYREEE (reference sequence). V was cut by 2 bases and J by 0 bases, with 7 bases left in between. The CDR3 is CASSFILSTDTQYF. CDR3 coding DNA: TGTGCCAGCAGCTTCATTCTAAGCACAGATACGCAGTATTTT.

This chain connects TRBV27 to TRBJ1-2; TRBD1 agrees at 8 bases. Trimming at V came to 8 bases and at J to 7 bases, leaving 18 bases not matched to a gene. This CDR3 has 16 amino acids. CDR1 is MNHEY and CDR2 is SMNVEV in the germline V gene (reference sequence). The DNA for the CDR3 is TGTGCCAGCGCCGTTGTCGGGGGCAGGGGGCTATCTGGCTACACCTTC. Amino acid sequence: CASAVVGGRGLSGYTF.

This chain uses TRBV11-2 with TRBJ2-3, with TRBD2 matching over 7 bases. V was pared by 1 base and J by 7 bases, with 8 bases of the junction left unmatched. This CDR3 spans 15 amino acids. The germline CDR1 and CDR2 sequences are SGHAT and FQNNGV. In DNA form, the CDR3 reads TGTGCCAGCAGCTTAGTCCGGGATAGCGGGCATACGCAGTATTTT. It codes for CASSLVRDSGHTQYF.

This clone was seen a single time. The J gene is TRBJ2-7, the V gene TRBV7-8, with TRBD1 as a possible D gene (6 bases). This CDR3 has 12 amino acids. CDR1 SGHVS and CDR2 FQNEAQ come from the germline V gene. With 4 bases removed from V and 6 bases from J, the gap between germline ends came to 10 bases. CDR3: CASSWAGVEQYF. Written as DNA, the CDR3 is TGTGCCAGCAGCTGGGCAGGGGTCGAGCAGTACTTC.

The chain employs TRBV11-2 and TRBJ1-2; the D gene is possibly TRBD1 (6 bases). Per the germline V gene, CDR1 is SGHAT and CDR2 is FQNNGV. CDR3 length: 15 amino acids. V lost 5 bases and J lost 0, with 13 bases in between. The CDR3 here is CASSLFEGANYGYTF. The CDR3 nucleotides read TGTGCCAGCAGCCTTTTTGAGGGGGCTAACTATGGCTACACCTTC.

The chain uses TRBV6-5 and TRBJ1-2; 8 nucleotides align to TRBD1. The CDR3 loop spans 14 amino acids. V lost 5 bases, J lost 4 bases, and 6 bases stayed unmatched. Per germline, CDR1 MNHEY and CDR2 SVGAGI. CDR3 nucleotide sequence: TGTGCCAGCAGTCCAACAACAGGGGGCTATGGCTACACCTTC. It codes for CASSPTTGGYGYTF.

This rearrangement joins TRBV6-1 to TRBJ1-2; D is undetermined. This CDR3 comprises 15 residues. CDR1 and CDR2 (germline): MNHNS, SASEGT. V was cut by 2 bases and J by 3 bases, with 13 bases left in between. The CDR3 protein is CASSESPGGHYGYTF. The CDR3, as DNA: TGTGCCAGCAGTGAAAGCCCGGGAGGGCACTATGGCTACACCTTC.

This chain connects TRBV5-1 to TRBJ2-5; a weak D match, TRBD1 (6 bases). The CDR3 is made up of 14 amino acids. Per germline, CDR1 SGHRS and CDR2 YFSETQ. The V end lost 0 bases, the J end lost 3 bases, and 9 bases lay between the germline ends. The CDR3 DNA reads as TGCGCCAGCAGCTTGGCAGGGGTGGAAGAGACCCAGTACTTC. Translating gives CASSLAGVEETQYF.

This clone was detected only a few times. CDR3 DNA: TGCGCCAGCAGCCCAGGTAACTCTGGGGCCAACGTCCTGACTTTC. Protein product: CASSPGNSGANVLTF. This chain connects TRBV4-3 to TRBJ2-6; no clear D. The CDR3 has 15 amino acids. V lost 4 bases and J lost 0, with 7 bases in between. Per the germline V gene, CDR1 is LGHNA and CDR2 is YSLEER.

This rearrangement joins TRBV21-1 to TRBJ1-4. TRBV21-1 is described as a pseudogene. This CDR3 contains 14 residues. The CDR3 sequence is CASSTAQGREKLFF. The CDR3 region has the DNA TGTGCCAGCAGCACTGCCCAAGGGAGGGAAAAACTGTTTTTT.

The chain is built from TRBV29-1 and TRBJ1-5; 12 nucleotides align to TRBD1. Germline trimming cut 6 bases from V and 4 bases from J; bases unmatched to any gene: 7. The germline V gene has CDR1 SQVTM and CDR2 ANQGSEA. The CDR3 runs 15 residues. The CDR3 sequence: CSVAGTGGGNQPQHF. The CDR3 nucleotides read TGCAGCGTAGCCGGGACAGGGGGCGGGAATCAGCCCCAGCATTTT.

The rearrangement links TRBV6-6 to TRBJ1-1; possibly TRBD1 for D (6 bases). This CDR3 contains 13 residues. Trimming pared 7 bases from V and 8 bases from J, leaving 17 bases between. CDR1 and CDR2 (germline): MNHNY, SVGAGI (reference sequence). This chain's CDR3 is CASTPRGGVEAFF. CDR3 in DNA: TGTGCCAGCACACCAAGGGGGGGAGTGGAAGCTTTCTTT.

Only a few counts were recorded for this clone. This CDR3 reads CASRALDSGYYGYTF. Here the CDR3 DNA reads TGTGCCAGCAGAGCCCTCGACAGTGGGTACTATGGCTACACCTTC. The chain combines TRBV6-5 with TRBJ1-2; tentative D call: TRBD1 (5 bases). Trimming pared 6 bases from V and 3 bases from J, leaving 17 bases between. Germline V gene sequence: CDR1 MNHEY, CDR2 SVGAGI. The CDR3 covers 15 residues.